A single sample is the source of the 7 T cell receptor beta chains below, sequenced in a study of cytomegalovirus exposure and HLA in healthy donors. Both 60 Vbeta primers and 13 Jbeta primers went into the PCR. Assay used: immunoSEQ multiplex PCR; TCRdb lists only in-frame clones, some missing. The sample has over 110,000 clones; 80% are singletons. Material for sequencing was PBMCs. The receptors originated from a man aged 35 to 55 in good health and CMV-seronegative.

The chain carries TRBV6-5 and TRBJ2-2; 7 positions agree with TRBD2. The length of the CDR3 is 15 residues. V shed 1 base and J 5 bases; nucleotides not matched to a gene: 4. Germline loops: CDR1 MNHEY, CDR2 SVGAGI. CDR3 sequence: CASSYWEGSTGELFF. The CDR3 DNA reads TGTGCCAGCAGTTACTGGGAGGGCAGTACCGGGGAGCTGTTTTTT.

V usage is TRBV18 and J usage is TRBJ2-3, with 7 bases that match TRBD2. The CDR3 consists of 15 residues. CDR1 is KGHSH, CDR2 LQKENI, per germline. V shed 1 base and J 1 base; nucleotides not matched to a gene: 2. The CDR3 nucleotides are TGTGCCAGCTCACCACTGGGGGGGGGCACAGATACGCAGTATTTT. Translation: CASSPLGGGTDTQYF.

The chain couples TRBV10-3 to TRBJ1-5; TRBD1 aligns across 7 bases. Germline V gives CDR1 ENHRY, CDR2 SYGVKD. J was trimmed by 1 base and V by 0 bases; bases with no gene match: 3. The length of the CDR3 is 16 residues. The CDR3 nucleotides read TGTGCCATCAGTGAGTCAAGACAGGGAAGCAATCAGCCCCAGCATTTT. Amino acids: CAISESRQGSNQPQHF.

This clone was recorded only once. The CDR3 region is CASSLRLEAFF. CDR3 coding DNA: TGTGCCAGCAGCTTAAGATTGGAGGCTTTCTTT. The chain links TRBV7-2 to TRBJ1-1; D ambiguous. Germline CDR1 SGHTA, CDR2 FQGNSA. The CDR3 contains 11 residues. V dropped 2 bases and J dropped 11 bases, with 9 bases sitting between them. The full variable domain, in which reference TRBV7-2 and TRBJ1-1 provide the parts outside the CDR3, is GAGVSQSPSNKVTEKGKDVELRCDPISGHTALYWYRQSLGQGLEFLIYFQGNSAPDKSGLPSDRFSAERTGGSVSTLTIQRTQQEDSAVYLCASSLRLEAFFGQGTRLTVV.

This clone was seen many times. The chain has TRBV4-3 and TRBJ1-1; no definite D call. This CDR3 region has 15 residues. CDR1 is LGHNA, CDR2 YSLEER, per germline. The V end lost 0 bases, the J end lost 0 bases, and 8 bases lay between the germline ends. The CDR3 DNA reads TGCGCCAGCAGCCAAGACGCGGCTATGAACACTGAAGCTTTCTTT. It encodes CASSQDAAMNTEAFF.

The CDR3 loop reads CASSFLSNQPQHF. Written as DNA, the CDR3 is TGTGCCAGCAGCTTCTTAAGCAATCAGCCCCAGCATTTT. This chain joins TRBV11-2 and TRBJ1-5, with unresolved D. Trimming pared 3 bases from V and 1 base from J, leaving 4 bases between. Looked up from germline, CDR1 is SGHAT and CDR2 is FQNNGV. The CDR3 length is 13 residues.

This chain uses TRBV27 with TRBJ2-1, with D possibly matching TRBD1 (6 bases). The CDR3 is made up of 12 amino acids. Trimming took 5 bases from V and 9 from J, leaving 11 bases between them. Germline V gene data show CDR1 as MNHEY and CDR2 as SMNVEV (reference sequence). The DNA of the CDR3 is TGTGCCAGCAGTCCCGGGACAATTGAGCAGTTCTTC. Translating it yields CASSPGTIEQFF.